The T cell receptor (beta chain) described here comes from a study of long-term antiretroviral therapy in people with HIV. Sequencing relied on immunoSEQ assay v3.0, run at survey level. Measured with immunoSEQ multiplex PCR; TCRdb has only the in-frame clones, and not every one. The sample contains over 14,000 clones, around 80% of which appear only once. Per the germline V gene, CDR1 is WSHSY and CDR2 is SAAADI. The CDR3 totals 14 residues. Germline trimming cut 9 bases from V and 4 bases from J; bases unmatched to any gene: 6. Here the sequenced sample was unsorted PBMCs, taken 1.3 years before starting antiretroviral therapy. The clonotype was recovered from a man in his forties or fifties with HIV. The chain combines TRBV10-2 with TRBJ1-1, with 12 bases aligning to TRBD1. The CDR3 protein is CASGGQGAATEAFF. The CDR3 DNA follows: TGCGCCAGTGGGGGACAGGGGGCGGCCACTGAAGCTTTCTTT.